The rows below give T cell receptor beta chains drawn from one sample of a study of siplizumab effects on memory and regulatory T cells. This table comes from immunoSEQ multiplex PCR, and its TCRdb copy is limited to in-frame clones, with some not included. The data hold about 97,000 clones, with about 93% observed a single time. Sample: non-Treg CD4+ T cells sorted from blood. The receptor source for this set is a human donor in good health. Each CDR3 is given with its conserved first and last residue. The order of the fields is J gene, clone size, CDR3 length, D gene, V gene, CDR3 protein, CDR3 DNA. The D gene is left open where the match is weak. Rows give clone size only sometimes, using once, few, many, or a class for an expanded clone.

j_gene: TRBJ1-4
abundance: NA
len: 15
d_gene: TRBD1
v_gene: TRBV9
CDR3aa: CASSGTGQGYEKLFF
CDR3nt: TGTGCCAGCAGCGGAACGGGACAGGGGTATGAAAAACTGTTTTTT

j_gene: TRBJ2-1
abundance: NA
len: 16
d_gene: NA
v_gene: TRBV6-5
CDR3aa: CASSYHGGISGNEQFF
CDR3nt: TGTGCCAGCAGTTACCATGGCGGGATATCGGGCAATGAGCAGTTCTTC

j_gene: TRBJ2-2
abundance: NA
len: 13
d_gene: NA
v_gene: TRBV10-3
CDR3aa: CAISPANTGELFF
CDR3nt: TGTGCCATCAGTCCCGCGAACACCGGGGAGCTGTTTTTT

j_gene: TRBJ2-1
abundance: NA
len: 15
d_gene: TRBD2
v_gene: TRBV27
CDR3aa: CASSGLAGGPDEQFF
CDR3nt: TGTGCCAGCAGTGGGTTAGCGGGAGGGCCCGATGAGCAGTTCTTC

j_gene: TRBJ2-7
abundance: NA
len: 17
d_gene: TRBD1
v_gene: TRBV6-1
CDR3aa: CASSEASGQGPGLAQYF
CDR3nt: TGTGCCAGCAGTGAAGCGTCGGGACAGGGCCCTGGCCTTGCCCAGTACTTC

j_gene: TRBJ2-2
abundance: NA
len: 16
d_gene: TRBD1
v_gene: TRBV27
CDR3aa: CASRYAGTGGTGELFF
CDR3nt: TGTGCCAGCAGATATGCCGGGACAGGGGGGACCGGGGAGCTGTTTTTT

j_gene: TRBJ1-1
abundance: NA
len: 16
d_gene: NA
v_gene: TRBV7-8
CDR3aa: CASSPDRLLMNTEAFF
CDR3nt: TGTGCCAGCAGCCCGGACAGACTTTTAATGAACACTGAAGCTTTCTTT

j_gene: TRBJ2-1
abundance: NA
len: 15
d_gene: TRBD1
v_gene: TRBV7-8
CDR3aa: CASSPRTGSYNEQFF
CDR3nt: TGTGCCAGCAGCCCCCGGACAGGCTCCTACAATGAGCAGTTCTTC

j_gene: TRBJ1-5
abundance: NA
len: 14
d_gene: NA
v_gene: TRBV6-1
CDR3aa: CASTGQGGFQPQHF
CDR3nt: TGTGCCAGCACGGGGCAGGGTGGTTTTCAGCCCCAGCATTTT

j_gene: TRBJ1-4
abundance: NA
len: 16
d_gene: NA
v_gene: TRBV28
CDR3aa: CASTPRQAATNEKLFF
CDR3nt: TGTGCCAGCACCCCTCGACAGGCCGCAACTAATGAAAAACTGTTTTTT

j_gene: TRBJ2-1
abundance: few
len: 14
d_gene: TRBD1
v_gene: TRBV2
CDR3aa: CASRTGTENNEQFF
CDR3nt: TGTGCCAGCAGGACCGGGACAGAGAACAATGAGCAGTTCTTC

j_gene: TRBJ2-5
abundance: NA
len: 14
d_gene: NA
v_gene: TRBV10-3
CDR3aa: CAISPLAPGETQYF
CDR3nt: TGTGCCATCTCTCCTCTGGCGCCCGGAGAGACCCAGTACTTC

j_gene: TRBJ2-7
abundance: NA
len: 14
d_gene: NA
v_gene: TRBV5-1
CDR3aa: CASSLALEGSEQYF
CDR3nt: TGCGCCAGCAGCTTGGCTCTAGAAGGGAGCGAGCAGTACTTC

j_gene: TRBJ2-1
abundance: NA
len: 17
d_gene: TRBD2
v_gene: TRBV4-1
CDR3aa: CASSQGLARRRHNEQFF
CDR3nt: TGCGCCAGCAGCCAGGGACTAGCGAGACGAAGGCACAATGAGCAGTTCTTC

j_gene: TRBJ1-4
abundance: few
len: 13
d_gene: TRBD1
v_gene: TRBV5-1
CDR3aa: CASSRGRSEKLFF
CDR3nt: TGCGCCAGCTCGAGGGGGCGGTCGGAAAAACTGTTTTTT

j_gene: TRBJ1-3
abundance: NA
len: 18
d_gene: NA
v_gene: TRBV7-2
CDR3aa: CASSFRAGGASSGNTIYF
CDR3nt: TGTGCCAGCAGCTTCAGGGCGGGGGGTGCTAGCTCTGGAAACACCATATATTTT

j_gene: TRBJ1-1
abundance: once
len: 14
d_gene: TRBD1
v_gene: TRBV30
CDR3aa: CAWSAGQGNTEAFF
CDR3nt: TGTGCCTGGAGTGCCGGACAGGGGAACACTGAAGCTTTCTTT

j_gene: TRBJ2-1
abundance: NA
len: 17
d_gene: NA
v_gene: TRBV27
CDR3aa: CASSLGARGAWHNEQFF
CDR3nt: TGTGCCAGCAGCTTAGGGGCCAGAGGGGCGTGGCACAATGAGCAGTTCTTC

j_gene: TRBJ1-5
abundance: NA
len: 13
d_gene: NA
v_gene: TRBV29-1
CDR3aa: CSVPGRGDQPQHF
CDR3nt: TGCAGCGTTCCGGGACGCGGGGATCAGCCCCAGCATTTT

j_gene: TRBJ1-1
abundance: few
len: 12
d_gene: NA
v_gene: TRBV10-3
CDR3aa: CAISDRNTEAFF
CDR3nt: TGTGCCATCAGTGATAGGAACACTGAAGCTTTCTTT

j_gene: TRBJ2-7
abundance: NA
len: 14
d_gene: NA
v_gene: TRBV18
CDR3aa: CASSPPAGSYEQYF
CDR3nt: TGTGCCAGCTCACCCCCCGCGGGTAGCTACGAGCAGTACTTC

j_gene: TRBJ2-1
abundance: NA
len: 15
d_gene: NA
v_gene: TRBV7-8
CDR3aa: CASSLKGVSYNEQFF
CDR3nt: TGTGCCAGCAGCTTAAAGGGGGTCTCCTACAATGAGCAGTTCTTC

j_gene: TRBJ1-1
abundance: NA
len: 14
d_gene: NA
v_gene: TRBV30
CDR3aa: CAWSIGAGDTEAFF
CDR3nt: TGTGCCTGGAGTATCGGAGCTGGGGACACTGAAGCTTTCTTT

j_gene: TRBJ1-5
abundance: few
len: 12
d_gene: NA
v_gene: TRBV7-2
CDR3aa: CASSLGVSPQHF
CDR3nt: TGTGCCAGCAGCTTAGGTGTCAGCCCCCAGCATTTT

j_gene: TRBJ2-7
abundance: NA
len: 15
d_gene: NA
v_gene: TRBV5-1
CDR3aa: CASSLNRIRTYEQYF
CDR3nt: TGCGCCAGCAGCTTGAATAGGATCAGAACCTACGAGCAGTACTTC

j_gene: TRBJ1-6
abundance: NA
len: 15
d_gene: TRBD1
v_gene: TRBV6-6
CDR3aa: CASSKGTDYNSPLHF
CDR3nt: TGTGCCAGCAGCAAAGGGACAGACTATAATTCACCCCTCCACTTT

j_gene: TRBJ2-4
abundance: NA
len: 15
d_gene: NA
v_gene: TRBV9
CDR3aa: CASSGGSDSKNIQYF
CDR3nt: TGTGCCAGCAGCGGGGGTTCTGACTCCAAAAACATTCAGTACTTC

j_gene: TRBJ1-4
abundance: once
len: 15
d_gene: NA
v_gene: TRBV19
CDR3aa: CASNAAPGANEKLFF
CDR3nt: TGTGCCAGTAACGCAGCCCCCGGGGCTAATGAAAAACTGTTTTTT

j_gene: TRBJ2-1
abundance: NA
len: 15
d_gene: TRBD1
v_gene: TRBV6-5
CDR3aa: CASSRPGQGPNEQFF
CDR3nt: TGTGCCAGCAGCCGACCGGGACAGGGGCCCAATGAGCAGTTCTTC

j_gene: TRBJ2-6
abundance: NA
len: 15
d_gene: NA
v_gene: TRBV19
CDR3aa: CASSTRWAGANVLTF
CDR3nt: TGTGCCAGTAGTACGCGTTGGGCTGGGGCCAACGTCCTGACTTTC

j_gene: TRBJ1-1
abundance: NA
len: 13
d_gene: NA
v_gene: TRBV7-9
CDR3aa: CASNTGIYTEAFF
CDR3nt: TGTGCCAGCAACACAGGAATATACACTGAAGCTTTCTTT

j_gene: TRBJ2-7
abundance: NA
len: 16
d_gene: TRBD2
v_gene: TRBV15
CDR3aa: CATSRDLASGAYEQYF
CDR3nt: TGTGCCACCAGCAGAGATTTGGCTAGCGGTGCCTACGAGCAGTACTTC

j_gene: TRBJ2-7
abundance: NA
len: 15
d_gene: TRBD1
v_gene: TRBV30
CDR3aa: CARSQGQGVAVEQYF
CDR3nt: TGTGCCCGGAGTCAAGGACAGGGAGTAGCGGTCGAGCAGTACTTC

j_gene: TRBJ2-1
abundance: NA
len: 14
d_gene: TRBD1
v_gene: TRBV28
CDR3aa: CASSKTGVRNEQFF
CDR3nt: TGTGCCAGCAGTAAGACAGGGGTTAGAAATGAGCAGTTCTTC

j_gene: TRBJ2-2
abundance: NA
len: 14
d_gene: NA
v_gene: TRBV5-4
CDR3aa: CASRETRVTGELFF
CDR3nt: TGTGCCAGCAGAGAAACAAGGGTCACCGGGGAGCTGTTTTTT

j_gene: TRBJ2-5
abundance: NA
len: 13
d_gene: TRBD1
v_gene: TRBV30
CDR3aa: CAWQDRGGLTQYF
CDR3nt: TGTGCCTGGCAGGACAGGGGGGGCTTGACCCAGTACTTC

j_gene: TRBJ2-1
abundance: NA
len: 12
d_gene: NA
v_gene: TRBV6-6
CDR3aa: CASSYRLLEQFF
CDR3nt: TGTGCCAGCAGTTACCGTCTGTTAGAGCAGTTCTTC

j_gene: TRBJ1-2
abundance: NA
len: 13
d_gene: NA
v_gene: TRBV5-1
CDR3aa: CASSRGTDYGYTF
CDR3nt: TGCGCCAGCAGCCGGGGCACGGACTATGGCTACACCTTC

j_gene: TRBJ1-5
abundance: NA
len: 15
d_gene: TRBD1
v_gene: TRBV7-2
CDR3aa: CASSPRGLGSQPQHF
CDR3nt: TGTGCCAGCAGCCCAAGGGGGCTCGGTAGTCAGCCCCAGCATTTT

j_gene: TRBJ2-7
abundance: NA
len: 15
d_gene: NA
v_gene: TRBV4-3
CDR3aa: CASSQDGQDLYEQYF
CDR3nt: TGCGCCAGCAGCCAAGATGGGCAGGACCTTTACGAGCAGTACTTC